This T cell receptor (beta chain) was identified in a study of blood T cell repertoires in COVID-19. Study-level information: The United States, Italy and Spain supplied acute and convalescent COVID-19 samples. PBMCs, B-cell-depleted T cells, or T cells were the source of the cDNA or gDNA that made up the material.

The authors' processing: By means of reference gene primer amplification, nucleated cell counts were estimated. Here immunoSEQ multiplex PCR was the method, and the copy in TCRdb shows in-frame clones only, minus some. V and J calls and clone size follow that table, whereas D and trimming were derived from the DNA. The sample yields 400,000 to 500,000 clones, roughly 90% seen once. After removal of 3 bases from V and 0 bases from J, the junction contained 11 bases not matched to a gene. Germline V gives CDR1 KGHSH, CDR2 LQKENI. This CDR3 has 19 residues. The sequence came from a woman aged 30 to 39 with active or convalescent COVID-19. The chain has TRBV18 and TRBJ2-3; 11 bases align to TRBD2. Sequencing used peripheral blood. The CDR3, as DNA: TGTGCCAGCTCACCCCGACTAGCGGGACAATCGGGAAGCACAGATACGCAGTATTTT. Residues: CASSPRLAGQSGSTDTQYF.